Included here is one TCR beta chain sequence, with context. This record belongs to a study of blood T cell repertoires in COVID-19. About the study: Samples of COVID-19 (acute and convalescent) were obtained from the United States, Italy and Spain. In each case, the material was cDNA or gDNA derived from T cells, B-cell-depleted T cells, or PBMCs.

Original analysis: Using reference gene primer amplification, nucleated cell counts were estimated. Only in-frame clones appear in the TCRdb table, and some are missing; sequencing was by immunoSEQ multiplex PCR. V, J and clone size were drawn from that table, and D and trimming were deduced from the DNA. The sample includes about 200,000 clones, roughly nine tenths of them seen just once. The germline V and J ends were trimmed by 6 bases and 7 bases, with 16 bases remaining between them. CDR1 is SNHLY, CDR2 FYNNEI, per germline. The CDR3 loop spans 14 amino acids. The TCR was taken from a woman in her 70s with acute or convalescent COVID-19. This sequence joins TRBV2 and TRBJ1-5, with D tentatively TRBD1 (6 bases). Sequencing input: peripheral blood. The chain's CDR3 is CASRPRQGQQPQHF. CDR3 coding DNA: TGTGCCAGCAGGCCGCGGCAGGGACAACAGCCCCAGCATTTT.